Below, 14 T cell receptor beta chains from the same sample are listed, as sequenced in a study of blood T cell repertoires in COVID-19. Sequencing was performed with immunoSEQ multiplex PCR; in TCRdb, only in-frame clones are kept and a portion is missing. Of about 140,000 clones in the sample, around 83% were seen once. Sequencing used peripheral blood. Source of these receptors: a human donor in a cohort sampled during active COVID-19.

The rearrangement joins TRBV18 to TRBJ2-7; a possible D gene is TRBD1 (6 bases). The CDR3 sequence is 14 residues long. With 4 bases removed from V and 2 bases from J, the gap between germline ends came to 12 bases. The germline V gene encodes CDR1 KGHSH and CDR2 LQKENI. The CDR3 sequence: CASSRTTGPYEQYF. The CDR3 coding sequence is TGTGCCAGCTCACGCACGACAGGTCCCTACGAGCAGTACTTC.

This clone was picked up a small number of times. J is TRBJ1-6 and V is TRBV5-1, with TRBD1 matching over 7 bases. Germline CDR1 and CDR2: SGHRS and YFSETQ. The junction had 5 bases not matched to a gene; V was cut back by 6 bases and J by 2 bases. This CDR3 comprises 15 residues. For the CDR3, the DNA is TGCGCCAGCAATTCTGGACAGGCCTATAATTCACCCCTCCACTTT. Its translation is CASNSGQAYNSPLHF. The variable domain in full, completed from reference TRBV5-1 and TRBJ1-6, reads KAGVTQTPRYLIKTRGQQVTLSCSPISGHRSVSWYQQTPGQGLQFLFEYFSETQRNKGNFPGRFSGRQFSNSRSEMNVSTLELGDSALYLCASNSGQAYNSPLHFGNGTRLTVT.

The rearrangement links TRBV29-1 to TRBJ2-7; 7 positions agree with TRBD2. The V gene end was trimmed by 7 bases and the J gene end by 3 bases; junction bases not matched to a gene: 6. Germline V gene sequence: CDR1 SQVTM, CDR2 ANQGSEA. This CDR3 spans 12 amino acids. The CDR3 reads CSAGASGYEQYF. CDR3 DNA sequence: TGCAGCGCCGGGGCTAGCGGCTACGAGCAGTACTTC.

The chain recombines TRBV9 with TRBJ1-1; 7 bases align to TRBD1. Germline-derived CDR1 and CDR2 are SGDLS and YYNGEE. V gave up 3 bases and J gave up 4 bases; unmatched junction bases: 3. The CDR3 extends over 13 amino acids. The CDR3 protein is CASSETGSTEAFF. The CDR3 DNA sequence: TGTGCCAGCAGCGAGACAGGGAGCACTGAAGCTTTCTTT.

The chain couples TRBV25-1 to TRBJ2-5, with a tentative D call TRBD1 (6 bases). Trimming removed 6 bases from V and 9 bases from J, with 20 bases in between. The CDR3 length is 14 residues. Germline V CDR1 and CDR2: MGHDK, SYGVNS. The CDR3: CASSKEGVLGAQYF. CDR3 DNA sequence: TGTGCCAGCAGCAAAGAGGGGGTGCTGGGGGCCCAGTACTTC.

This chain links TRBV28 with TRBJ1-5, with D hard to call. This CDR3 comprises 12 residues. V was clipped by 6 bases and J by 4 bases, with 7 bases between them. Germline lookup yields CDR1 MDHEN and CDR2 SYDVKM. CDR3 in DNA: TGTGCCAGCAGGATCGGGAATCAGCCCCAGCATTTT. This translates into CASRIGNQPQHF.

The gene calls are TRBV5-1 and TRBJ2-2; D perhaps matches TRBD2 (6 bases). The ends were cut back, 0 bases at V and 2 bases at J, with 11 bases in the middle. The CDR3 sequence is 16 residues long. In germline, CDR1 is SGHRS, CDR2 YFSETQ. In DNA, the CDR3 is TGCGCCAGCAGCTTGGGTTTAGCGGACAACACCGGGGAGCTGTTTTTT. Protein product: CASSLGLADNTGELFF.

V is TRBV29-1 and J is TRBJ2-1; 14 nucleotides line up with TRBD2. J lost 5 bases, V lost 7 bases, and 7 bases had no gene match. This CDR3 has 15 amino acids. Per germline, CDR1 SQVTM and CDR2 ANQGSEA. The CDR3 loop is CSAGTSGGGDNEQFF. In DNA form, the CDR3 reads TGCAGCGCTGGGACTAGCGGGGGCGGAGACAATGAGCAGTTCTTC.

The chain employs TRBV7-2 and TRBJ2-7; 8 bases are a match to TRBD1. The trim removed 5 bases at V and 4 bases at J, leaving 7 bases unmatched. Germline values: CDR1 SGHTA, CDR2 FQGNSA. CDR3 length: 14 residues. The CDR3 spells CASSPGQVLYEQYF. CDR3 in DNA: TGTGCCAGCAGCCCGGGACAGGTTTTGTACGAGCAGTACTTC.

The chain joins TRBV7-9 to TRBJ1-1; D ambiguous. The CDR3 has 12 amino acids. V shed 4 bases and J shed 6 bases, with 9 bases lying between them. Germline CDR1 is SEHNR and CDR2 is FQNEAQ (reference sequence). The CDR3 sequence is CASSSQAAEAFF. The CDR3 coding sequence is TGTGCCAGCAGCTCCCAAGCGGCTGAAGCTTTCTTT.

This clone has just one count. This chain links TRBV7-2 with TRBJ2-2; D is possibly TRBD2 (6 bases). This CDR3 is built from 16 residues. The V and J ends lost 1 base and 0 bases respectively, with 9 bases between them. The germline V gene encodes CDR1 SGHTA and CDR2 FQGNSA. DNA of the CDR3: TGTGCCAGCAGCTTAGTAGCGGCCGCGAACACCGGGGAGCTGTTTTTT. Translated, it gives CASSLVAAANTGELFF.

V usage is TRBV30 and J usage is TRBJ2-2, with 7 positions matching TRBD1. This CDR3 is built from 14 residues. Trimming removed 4 bases from V and 4 bases from J; junction bases left unmatched: 6. The V gene's germline CDR1 is GTSNPN and CDR2 SVGIG (reference sequence). The CDR3 DNA reads as TGTGCCTGGAATTCGGGACAGCCCACCGGGGAGCTGTTTTTT. It translates to CAWNSGQPTGELFF.

V usage is TRBV6-5 and J usage is TRBJ1-2; D remains ambiguous. The CDR3 extends over 14 amino acids. The germline V gene encodes CDR1 MNHEY and CDR2 SVGAGI. V lost 3 bases and J 7 bases, leaving 15 bases between the germline ends. CDR3 loop: CASSYVSGEVGYTF. CDR3 in DNA: TGTGCCAGCAGTTATGTCAGTGGAGAGGTTGGCTACACCTTC.

The chain joins TRBV6-6 to TRBJ2-1; 12 nucleotides match TRBD2. CDR1 is MNHNY and CDR2 is SVGAGI in the germline V gene (reference sequence). CDR3 size: 14 residues. V shed 5 bases, J shed 9 bases, and the junction held 5 bases outside the gene matches. DNA for the CDR3: TGTGCCAGCAGTCCCGGACTAGCGGGACGTGAGCAGTTCTTC. Translation: CASSPGLAGREQFF.